This T cell receptor beta chain was documented in a study of tumor and adjacent non-tumor tissue in lung cancer. The template was RNA from unsorted bulk tissue. The normal lung tissue was taken more than 3 cm from the tumor edge. A modified ARM-PCR protocol with three rounds of nested PCR amplified TCRbeta. TCRdb processed the multiplex PCR reads anew with MiXCR; each CDR3 protein has one entry. The profile shows about 48,000 distinct CDR3 sequences, around 59% of them singletons. This clonotype was detected many times. The sequenced sample consisted of distant non-tumor lung tissue. The source is a woman in her 70s with non-small cell lung cancer.

The DNA of the CDR3 is TGCGCCAGCAGCTTGGAAATTCCCGTTGGCTACACCTTC. Translating gives CASSLEIPVGYTF. The V gene is TRBV5-1, the J gene TRBJ1-2; D unclear. With 0 bases removed from V and 7 bases from J, the gap between germline ends came to 10 bases. CDR3 size: 13 residues. Germline V lookup: CDR1 SGHRS, CDR2 YFSETQ.